A selection of T cell receptor beta chains follows, all from one sample in a study of blood T cell repertoires in COVID-19. Method: immunoSEQ multiplex PCR; TCRdb's copy keeps in-frame clones and lacks some. The profile covers around 160,000 clones, with around 90% appearing a single time and approximately 3.8% taken by the ten largest. Sequencing input: PBMCs or T cells enriched from blood (not recorded which). The receptors were gathered from a woman in her thirties or forties who had been exposed to COVID-19. CDR3s leave out the opening cysteine and the closing phenylalanine or tryptophan.

cdr3_aa	j_call	v_call
ASNAPMGPYEQY	TRBJ2-7	TRBV7-2
ASSAGGRDQPQH	TRBJ1-5	TRBV2
ASSATSRGFNEQY	TRBJ2-7	TRBV6-2/TRBV6-3
ASSSIERGPNTEAF	TRBJ1-1	TRBV19
ASSLTGTQY	TRBJ2-5	TRBV7-9
AISETGQASYEQY	TRBJ2-7	TRBV10-3
ASTPGRSRGVYEQY	TRBJ2-7	TRBV11-2
ASVGGAPGYT	TRBJ1-2	TRBV6-1
ASSFLDRVEQY	TRBJ2-7	TRBV5-1
ASSLPRTGNYGYT	TRBJ1-2	TRBV28
ASSQEPGTAPSEAF	TRBJ1-1	TRBV4-3
ASSIGGGSYEQY	TRBJ2-7	TRBV19
ASSGQGAAGNTIY	TRBJ1-3	TRBV9
ASSRGTGWSGNTIY	TRBJ1-3	TRBV3-1/TRBV3-2
ASSQDRGVRELF	TRBJ2-2	TRBV4-3
ASSSYGTGAEKLF	TRBJ1-4	TRBV19
ASSQGPRGRTGELF	TRBJ2-2	TRBV4-1
ASSYRLDPWGNEQF	TRBJ2-1	TRBV5-6
ASSVTTGETQY	TRBJ2-5	TRBV27
ASSQDNYYEQY	TRBJ2-7	TRBV3-1/TRBV3-2
SVEDRGTGRNEQY	TRBJ2-7	TRBV29-1
ASSQDRGTEQF	TRBJ2-1	TRBV4-3
ASSQDSQGSEKLF	TRBJ1-4	TRBV14
ASSLRGINEQY	TRBJ2-7	TRBV7-9
ASSYQSGDTQY	TRBJ2-3	TRBV7-2
ASRPEGLGYNEQF	TRBJ2-1	TRBV2
ASSWDRDHEQY	TRBJ2-7	TRBV12-3/TRBV12-4
ASSLRDSSYEQY	TRBJ2-7	TRBV23-1
ASSTVQGANTEAF	TRBJ1-1	TRBV6-5
ASSQDRNRAQI	TRBJ2-1	TRBV4-3
ASSFQGAAEAF	TRBJ1-1	TRBV7-9
ASSDTGSYGYT	TRBJ1-2	TRBV28
ASSDQDRFSDTQY	TRBJ2-3	TRBV6-1
ASSPMTGGRGTNEKLF	TRBJ1-4	TRBV18
ASSSPDGSANTGELF	TRBJ2-2	TRBV7-8
ASSIRLAGDYFEQY	TRBJ2-7	TRBV19
ASSLMELRTEAF	TRBJ1-1	TRBV7-2
ASSPGLAGREQF	TRBJ2-1	TRBV11-2
ASSQFAGGDSPLH	TRBJ1-6	TRBV4-1
ASSEGRSGTQY	TRBJ2-5	TRBV2
ASSYGDRSGGYT	TRBJ1-2	TRBV6-5
ASSPSDRGGGYT	TRBJ1-2	TRBV7-3
ATSSAGLTGELF	TRBJ2-2	TRBV24-1
ASTGTGQGESF	TRBJ1-1	TRBV6-5
ASSFPGQDPLGYT	TRBJ1-2	TRBV11-2
ASSLSGQETQY	TRBJ2-5	TRBV4-1
ASSVSDRGFSNQPQH	TRBJ1-5	TRBV2
ASSYDRAHEKLF	TRBJ1-4	TRBV5-1
AISARADNQPQH	TRBJ1-5	TRBV10-3
SVTTGDHGELF	TRBJ2-2	TRBV29-1
ASSLGASGPPYNEQF	TRBJ2-1	TRBV7-2
ASSGPLQETQY	TRBJ2-5	TRBV5-1